What follows describes a single T cell receptor beta chain. TCRdb's copy holds only in-frame clones and misses some; the assay was immunoSEQ multiplex PCR. The sample includes 150,000 to 200,000 clones, 89% seen only once; the top ten take about 2.2%. The CDR3 is 14 amino acids. The ends were cut back, 0 bases at V and 0 bases at J, with 3 bases in the middle. CDR1 and CDR2 (germline): LGHNA, YNFKEQ. The data are from a study of blood T cell repertoires in COVID-19. Assignment of participants to cohorts was predicated upon participant-reported clinical history. This chain uses TRBV4-2 with TRBJ1-5, with unresolved D. Sequenced: PBMCs or T cells enriched from blood (not recorded which). The sequence was collected from a woman aged 40 to 50 with acute COVID-19. CDR3 protein: CASSQDNSNQPQHF. Written as DNA, the CDR3 is TGTGCCAGCAGCCAAGACAATAGCAATCAGCCCCAGCATTTT.